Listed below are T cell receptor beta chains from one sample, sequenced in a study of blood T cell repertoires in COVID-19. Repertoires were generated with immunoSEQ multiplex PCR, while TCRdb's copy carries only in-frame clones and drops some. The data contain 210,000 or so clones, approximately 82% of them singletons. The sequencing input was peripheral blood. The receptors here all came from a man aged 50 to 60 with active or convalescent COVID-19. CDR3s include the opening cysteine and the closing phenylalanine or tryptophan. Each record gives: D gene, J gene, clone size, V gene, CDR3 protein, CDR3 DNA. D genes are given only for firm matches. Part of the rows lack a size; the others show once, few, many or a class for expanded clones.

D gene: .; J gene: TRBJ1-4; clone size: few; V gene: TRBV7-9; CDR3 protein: CASSLAQGNEKLFF; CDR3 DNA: TGTGCCAGCAGCTTAGCCCAGGGGAATGAAAAACTGTTTTTT
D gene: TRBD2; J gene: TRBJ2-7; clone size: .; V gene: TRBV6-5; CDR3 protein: CASGTSVSYEQYF; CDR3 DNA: TGTGCGTCCGGGACTAGCGTGTCCTACGAGCAGTACTTC
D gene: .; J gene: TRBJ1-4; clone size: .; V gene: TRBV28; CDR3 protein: CASSPTGEEKLFF; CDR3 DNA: TGTGCCAGCAGTCCAACAGGAGAGGAAAAACTGTTTTTT
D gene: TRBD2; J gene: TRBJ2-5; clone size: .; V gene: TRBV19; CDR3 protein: CASTRLAGGQKETQYF; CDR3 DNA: TGTGCCAGTACCAGACTAGCGGGGGGCCAAAAAGAGACCCAGTACTTC
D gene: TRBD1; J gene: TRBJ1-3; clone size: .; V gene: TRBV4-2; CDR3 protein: CASSPSSDRGRFGNTIYF; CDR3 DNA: TGTGCCAGCAGCCCCTCATCGGACAGGGGGCGATTCGGAAACACCATATATTTT
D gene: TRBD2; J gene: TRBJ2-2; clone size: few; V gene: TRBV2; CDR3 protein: CASSEGTSGANTGELFF; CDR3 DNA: TGTGCCAGCAGTGAGGGGACTAGCGGAGCGAACACCGGGGAGCTGTTTTTT
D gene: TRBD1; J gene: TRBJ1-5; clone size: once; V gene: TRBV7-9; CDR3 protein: CASSGQGNSNQPQHF; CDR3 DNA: TGTGCCAGCAGCGGACAGGGGAATAGCAATCAGCCCCAGCATTTT
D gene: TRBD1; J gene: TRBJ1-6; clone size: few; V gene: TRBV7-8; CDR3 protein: CASSSTGQAASYNSPLHF; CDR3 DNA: TGTGCCAGCAGCTCGACTGGACAGGCGGCCTCCTATAATTCACCCCTCCACTTT
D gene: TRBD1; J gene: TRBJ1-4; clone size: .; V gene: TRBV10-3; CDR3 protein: CAISEPGQGNEKLFF; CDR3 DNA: TGTGCCATCAGCGAACCGGGACAGGGTAATGAAAAACTGTTTTTT
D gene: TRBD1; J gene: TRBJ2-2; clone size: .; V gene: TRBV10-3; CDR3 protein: CAISRQGGNTGELFF; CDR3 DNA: TGTGCCATCAGTCGACAGGGGGGGAACACCGGGGAGCTGTTTTTT
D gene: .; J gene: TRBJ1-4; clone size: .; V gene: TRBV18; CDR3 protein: CASSPASGAPGGEKLFF; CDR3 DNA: TGTGCCAGCTCACCAGCCTCGGGAGCGCCGGGCGGAGAAAAACTGTTTTTT
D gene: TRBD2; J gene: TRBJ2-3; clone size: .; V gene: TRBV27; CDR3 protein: CASSLRHGGAGTDTQYF; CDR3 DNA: TGTGCCAGCAGTCTCCGTCACGGGGGGGCGGGCACAGATACGCAGTATTTT
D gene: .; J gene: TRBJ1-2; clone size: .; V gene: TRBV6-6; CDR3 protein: CASSSSGVDGYTF; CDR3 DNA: TGTGCCAGCAGTTCGTCAGGGGTTGATGGCTACACCTTC
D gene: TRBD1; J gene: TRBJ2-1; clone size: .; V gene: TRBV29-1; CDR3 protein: CSVIRQGSSYNEQFF; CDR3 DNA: TGCAGCGTCATTAGACAGGGGTCCTCCTACAATGAGCAGTTCTTC
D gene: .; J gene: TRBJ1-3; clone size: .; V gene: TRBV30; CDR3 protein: CAWRLKSGRGSGNTIYF; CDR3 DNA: TGTGCCTGGAGGTTAAAGTCGGGCAGGGGCTCTGGAAACACCATATATTTT
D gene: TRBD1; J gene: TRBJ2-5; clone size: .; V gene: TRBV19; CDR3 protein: CASSKQGGLQETQYF; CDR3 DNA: TGTGCCAGTAGTAAACAGGGGGGCCTCCAAGAGACCCAGTACTTC
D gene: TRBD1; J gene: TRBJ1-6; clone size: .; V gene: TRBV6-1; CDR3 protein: CASSGIRQGGSSPLHF; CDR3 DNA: TGTGCCAGCAGTGGGATACGACAGGGTGGTTCTTCACCCCTCCACTTT
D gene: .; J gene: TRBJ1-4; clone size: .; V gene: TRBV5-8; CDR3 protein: CASSLGQVNEKLFF; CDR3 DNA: TGTGCCAGCAGCTTGGGGCAGGTGAATGAAAAACTGTTTTTT
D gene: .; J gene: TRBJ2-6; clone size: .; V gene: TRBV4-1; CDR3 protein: CASSPTGTSLSGANVLTF; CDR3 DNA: TGCGCCAGCAGCCCCACCGGGACTTCACTGTCAGGGGCCAACGTCCTGACTTTC
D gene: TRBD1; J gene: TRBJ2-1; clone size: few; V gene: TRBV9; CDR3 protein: CASSVAGTAEQFF; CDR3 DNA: TGTGCCAGCAGCGTGGCAGGGACAGCTGAGCAGTTCTTC
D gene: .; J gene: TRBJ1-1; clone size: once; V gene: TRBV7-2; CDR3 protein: CASSLASINTEAFF; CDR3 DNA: TGTGCCAGCAGCTTAGCTTCCATCAACACTGAAGCTTTCTTT
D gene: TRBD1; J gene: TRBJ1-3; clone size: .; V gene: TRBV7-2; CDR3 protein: CASSLVSGGANTIYF; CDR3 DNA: TGTGCCAGCAGCTTAGTATCAGGGGGCGCGAACACCATATATTTT